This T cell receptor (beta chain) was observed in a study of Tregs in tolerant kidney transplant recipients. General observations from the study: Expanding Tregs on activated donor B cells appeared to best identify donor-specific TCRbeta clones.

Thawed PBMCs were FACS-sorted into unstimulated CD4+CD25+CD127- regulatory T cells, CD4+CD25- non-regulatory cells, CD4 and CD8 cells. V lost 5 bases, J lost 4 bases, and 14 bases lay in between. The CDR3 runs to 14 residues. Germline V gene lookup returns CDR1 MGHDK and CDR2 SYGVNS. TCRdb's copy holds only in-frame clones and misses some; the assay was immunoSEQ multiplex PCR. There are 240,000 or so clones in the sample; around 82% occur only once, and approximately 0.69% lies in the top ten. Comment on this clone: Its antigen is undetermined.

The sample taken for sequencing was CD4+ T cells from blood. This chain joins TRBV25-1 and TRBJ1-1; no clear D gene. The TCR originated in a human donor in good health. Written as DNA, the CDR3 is TGTGCCAGCAGTCCTGGCGGGCTTGGCACTGAAGCTTTCTTT. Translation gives CASSPGGLGTEAFF.